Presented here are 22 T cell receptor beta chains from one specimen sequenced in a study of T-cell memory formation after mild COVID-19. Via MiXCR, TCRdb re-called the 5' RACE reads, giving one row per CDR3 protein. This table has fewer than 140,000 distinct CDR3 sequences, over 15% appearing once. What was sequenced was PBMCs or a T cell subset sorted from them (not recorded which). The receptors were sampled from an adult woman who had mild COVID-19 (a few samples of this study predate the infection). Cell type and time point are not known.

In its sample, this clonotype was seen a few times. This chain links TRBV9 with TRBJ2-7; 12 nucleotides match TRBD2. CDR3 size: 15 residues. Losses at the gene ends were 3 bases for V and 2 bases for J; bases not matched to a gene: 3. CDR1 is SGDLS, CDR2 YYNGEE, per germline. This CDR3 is CASSETSGSAYEQYF. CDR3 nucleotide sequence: TGTGCCAGCAGCGAGACTAGCGGGAGTGCCTACGAGCAGTACTTC.

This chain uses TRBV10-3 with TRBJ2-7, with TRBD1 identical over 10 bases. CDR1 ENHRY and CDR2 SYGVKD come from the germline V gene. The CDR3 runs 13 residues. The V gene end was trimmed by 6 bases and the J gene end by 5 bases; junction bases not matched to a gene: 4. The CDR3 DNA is TGTGCCATCAGGCGGACAGGGGGACACGAGCAGTACTTC. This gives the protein CAIRRTGGHEQYF.

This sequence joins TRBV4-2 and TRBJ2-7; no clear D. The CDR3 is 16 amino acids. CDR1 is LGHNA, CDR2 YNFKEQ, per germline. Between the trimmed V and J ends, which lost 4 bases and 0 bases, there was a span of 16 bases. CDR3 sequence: CASSPELQLSSYEQYF. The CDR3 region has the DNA TGTGCCAGCAGCCCCGAACTCCAGCTGAGCTCCTACGAGCAGTACTTC.

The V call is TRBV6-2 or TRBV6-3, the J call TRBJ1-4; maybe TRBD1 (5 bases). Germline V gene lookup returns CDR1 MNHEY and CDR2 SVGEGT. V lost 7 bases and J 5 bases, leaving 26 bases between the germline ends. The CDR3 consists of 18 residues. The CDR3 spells CASTAKGLGVGRNEKLFF. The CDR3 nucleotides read TGTGCCAGCACTGCAAAGGGACTCGGAGTGGGACGGAATGAAAAACTGTTTTTT.

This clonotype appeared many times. CDR3 amino acids: CASSGTTATGANVLTF. The CDR3, as DNA: TGTGCCAGCAGTGGAACGACTGCTACTGGGGCCAACGTCCTGACTTTC. The chain is built from TRBV6-4 and TRBJ2-6, with D unclear. Trimming took off 4 bases at V and 2 bases at J, with 12 bases between the two ends. CDR1 is MRHNA and CDR2 is SNTAGT in the germline V gene. CDR3 size: 16 residues.

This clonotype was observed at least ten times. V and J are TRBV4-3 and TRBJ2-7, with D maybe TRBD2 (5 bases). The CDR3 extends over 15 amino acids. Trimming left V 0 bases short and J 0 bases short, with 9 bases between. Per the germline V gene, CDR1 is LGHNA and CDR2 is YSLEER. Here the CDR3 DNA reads TGCGCCAGCAGCCAAGAACGGGGAAGCTCCTACGAGCAGTACTTC. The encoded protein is CASSQERGSSYEQYF.

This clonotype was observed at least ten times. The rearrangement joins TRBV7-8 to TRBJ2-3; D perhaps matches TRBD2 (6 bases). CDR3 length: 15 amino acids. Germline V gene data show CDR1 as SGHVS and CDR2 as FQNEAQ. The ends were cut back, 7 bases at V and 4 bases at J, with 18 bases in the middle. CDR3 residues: CASTRWGVPADTQYF. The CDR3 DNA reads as TGTGCCAGCACCCGATGGGGGGTTCCCGCAGATACGCAGTATTTT.

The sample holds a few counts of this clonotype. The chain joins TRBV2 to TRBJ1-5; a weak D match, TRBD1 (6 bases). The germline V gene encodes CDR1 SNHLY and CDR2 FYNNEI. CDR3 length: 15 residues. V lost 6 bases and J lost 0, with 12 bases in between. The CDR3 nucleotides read TGTGCCAGCAGGGTGGGACAAAATAGCAATCAGCCCCAGCATTTT. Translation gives CASRVGQNSNQPQHF.

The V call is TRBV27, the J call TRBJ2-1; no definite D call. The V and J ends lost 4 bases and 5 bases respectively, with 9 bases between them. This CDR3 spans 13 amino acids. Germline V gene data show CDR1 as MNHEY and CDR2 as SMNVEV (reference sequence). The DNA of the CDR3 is TGTGCCAGCAGTTCCCTGACCGACAATGAGCAGTTCTTC. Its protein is CASSSLTDNEQFF.

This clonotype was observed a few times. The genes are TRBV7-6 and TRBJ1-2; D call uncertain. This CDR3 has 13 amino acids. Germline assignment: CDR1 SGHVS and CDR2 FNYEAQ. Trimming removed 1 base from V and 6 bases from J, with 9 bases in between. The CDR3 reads CASSLVGFDGYTF. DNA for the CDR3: TGTGCCAGCAGCTTAGTTGGCTTTGATGGCTACACCTTC.

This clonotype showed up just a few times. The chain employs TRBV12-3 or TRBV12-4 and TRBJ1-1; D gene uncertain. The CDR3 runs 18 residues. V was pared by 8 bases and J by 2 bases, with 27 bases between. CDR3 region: CASGPLGRERASNTEAFF. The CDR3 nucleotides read TGTGCCAGCGGTCCTTTGGGGAGGGAAAGAGCTAGCAACACTGAAGCTTTCTTT.

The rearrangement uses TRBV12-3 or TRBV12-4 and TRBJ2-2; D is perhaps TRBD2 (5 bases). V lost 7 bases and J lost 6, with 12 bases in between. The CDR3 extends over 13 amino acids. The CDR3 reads CASILAGPGELFF. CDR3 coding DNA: TGTGCCAGCATTCTAGCTGGGCCCGGGGAGCTGTTTTTT.

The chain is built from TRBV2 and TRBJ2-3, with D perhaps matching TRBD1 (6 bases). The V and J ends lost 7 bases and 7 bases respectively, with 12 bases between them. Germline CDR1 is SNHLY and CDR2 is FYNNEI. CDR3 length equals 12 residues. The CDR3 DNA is TGTGCCAGCACGGGACATGCCCATACGCAGTATTTT. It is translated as CASTGHAHTQYF.

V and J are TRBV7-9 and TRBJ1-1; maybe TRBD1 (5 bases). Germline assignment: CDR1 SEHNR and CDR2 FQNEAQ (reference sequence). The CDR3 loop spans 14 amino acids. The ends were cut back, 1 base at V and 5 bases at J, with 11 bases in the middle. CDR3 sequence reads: CASSLGGVGTEAFF. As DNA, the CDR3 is TGTGCCAGCAGCTTAGGGGGCGTAGGGACTGAAGCTTTCTTT.

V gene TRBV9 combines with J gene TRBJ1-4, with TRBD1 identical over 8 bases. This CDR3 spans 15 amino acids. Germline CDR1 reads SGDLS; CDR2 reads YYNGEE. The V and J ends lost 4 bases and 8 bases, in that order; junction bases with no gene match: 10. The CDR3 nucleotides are TGTGCCAGCAGCCCCTGGGGGGCAGGGGGCGAAAAACTGTTTTTT. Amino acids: CASSPWGAGGEKLFF.

In nucleotides, the CDR3 is TGCGCCAGCAGCCAAGTTCGATACGGCGGGAGGGTGGCTGGGGCCAACGTCCTGACTTTC. Its protein is CASSQVRYGGRVAGANVLTF. The chain couples TRBV4-3 to TRBJ2-6; 9 nucleotides agree with TRBD2. V was pared by 1 base and J by 2 bases, with 12 bases of the junction left unmatched. The CDR3 consists of 20 residues. The germline V gene encodes CDR1 LGHNA and CDR2 YSLEER.

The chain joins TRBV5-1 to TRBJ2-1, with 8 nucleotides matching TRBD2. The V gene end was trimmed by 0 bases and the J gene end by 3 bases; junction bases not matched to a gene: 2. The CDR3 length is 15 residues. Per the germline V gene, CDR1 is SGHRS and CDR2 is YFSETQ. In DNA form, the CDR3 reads TGCGCCAGCAGCTTGGCGGGGGGGAACTACAATGAGCAGTTCTTC. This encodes CASSLAGGNYNEQFF.

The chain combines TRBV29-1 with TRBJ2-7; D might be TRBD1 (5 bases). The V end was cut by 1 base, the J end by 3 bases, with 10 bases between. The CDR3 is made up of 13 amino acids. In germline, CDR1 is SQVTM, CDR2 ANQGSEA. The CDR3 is CSVEGGAIYEQYF. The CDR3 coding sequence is TGCAGCGTTGAAGGTGGGGCAATCTACGAGCAGTACTTC.

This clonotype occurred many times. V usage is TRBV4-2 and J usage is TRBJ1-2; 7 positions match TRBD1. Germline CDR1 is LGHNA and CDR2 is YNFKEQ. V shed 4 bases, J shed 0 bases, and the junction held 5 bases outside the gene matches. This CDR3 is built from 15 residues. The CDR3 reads CASSPPGQSNYGYTF. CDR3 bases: TGTGCCAGCAGCCCCCCGGGACAGTCTAACTATGGCTACACCTTC.

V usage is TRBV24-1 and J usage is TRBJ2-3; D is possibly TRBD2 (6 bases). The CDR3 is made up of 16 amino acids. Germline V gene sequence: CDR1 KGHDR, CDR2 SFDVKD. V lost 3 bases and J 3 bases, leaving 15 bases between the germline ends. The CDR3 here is CATSDPYESGTDTQYF. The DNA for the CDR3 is TGTGCCACCAGTGATCCCTACGAGAGCGGGACAGATACGCAGTATTTT.

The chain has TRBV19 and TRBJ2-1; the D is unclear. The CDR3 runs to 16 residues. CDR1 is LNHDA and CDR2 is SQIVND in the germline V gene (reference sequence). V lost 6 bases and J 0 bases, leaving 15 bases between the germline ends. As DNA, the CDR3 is TGTGCCAGTAGCGCGGACGGCTTGAGCTCCTACAATGAGCAGTTCTTC. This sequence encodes CASSADGLSSYNEQFF.

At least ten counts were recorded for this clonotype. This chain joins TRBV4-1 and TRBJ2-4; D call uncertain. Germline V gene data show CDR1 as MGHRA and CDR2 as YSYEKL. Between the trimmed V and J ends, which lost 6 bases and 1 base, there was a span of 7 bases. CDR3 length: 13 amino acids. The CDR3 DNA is TGCGCCAGCAGAGATTTGGCCAAAAACATTCAGTACTTC. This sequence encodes CASRDLAKNIQYF.